This TCR beta chain was observed in a study of blood T cell repertoires in COVID-19. On the study more broadly: Nucleic acid was either cDNA or gDNA, and it came from T cells, B-cell-depleted T cells, or PBMCs.

Recovered status in Cohort 3 required two negative PCRs, clearance, or symptom resolution. Clones were read by immunoSEQ multiplex PCR, and TCRdb kept only the in-frame ones, dropping some. The sample records some 200,000 clones, about 81% being singletons. This clone was counted a few times. This clonotype was obtained from a middle-aged man who had recovered from COVID-19. The sequenced sample was PBMCs or T cells enriched from blood (not recorded which).

CDR3 loop: CATGRREGTEAFF. DNA for the CDR3: TGTGCCACCGGCCGTAGGGAGGGCACTGAAGCTTTCTTT. The chain has TRBV10-3 and TRBJ1-1; D remains ambiguous. The CDR3 extends over 13 amino acids. Germline values: CDR1 ENHRY, CDR2 SYGVKD. Trimming pared 10 bases from V and 4 bases from J, leaving 16 bases between.